This is a list of T cell receptor beta chains from one sample in a study of blood T cell repertoires in COVID-19. Sequenced by immunoSEQ multiplex PCR; TCRdb stores in-frame clones only, minus some. The sample yields tens of thousands of clones, roughly 79% seen once. Sequencing used peripheral blood. The receptors were sampled from an elderly man with COVID-19, enrolled during active disease. Each CDR3 is given with its conserved first and last residue. The D gene is left open where the match is weak. Clone size, where shown, is once, few, many, or a class for clones that have expanded.

j_gene	abundance	v_gene	d_gene	CDR3nt	CDR3aa
TRBJ1-5	NA	TRBV30	TRBD1	TGTGCCTGGAGTCCCGGGACAGGGTCAGGGCCCCAGCATTTT	CAWSPGTGSGPQHF
TRBJ2-7	NA	TRBV11-2	NA	TGTGCCAGCAGCTTAGGGGCGGGGACGGAGCAGTACTTC	CASSLGAGTEQYF
TRBJ2-3	few	TRBV5-1	TRBD2	TGCGCCAGTCAGCCTGGCGGGGGGTCAGATACGCAGTATTTT	CASQPGGGSDTQYF
TRBJ2-2	NA	TRBV12-5	TRBD2	TGTGCTAGTGGTTTGATGACTAGCGGGAGAACGGAGGGGGAGCTGTTTTTT	CASGLMTSGRTEGELFF
TRBJ2-3	once	TRBV7-2	TRBD2	TGTGCCAGCAGCTTAGTGATCGGGGGGGCGAGCACAGATACGCAGTATTTT	CASSLVIGGASTDTQYF
TRBJ2-1	NA	TRBV11-3	TRBD2	TGTGCCAGCAGCGCAGGACTAGCGGGAGTCAATGAGCAGTTCTTC	CASSAGLAGVNEQFF
TRBJ2-3	NA	TRBV6-5	TRBD2	TGTGCCAGCAGTTACGATTTAGCGGGGGGATGGGATACGCAGTATTTT	CASSYDLAGGWDTQYF
TRBJ2-3	NA	TRBV27	NA	TGTGCCAGCAGTCCCCCGGCAGGACTTTCTGGAGATACGCAGTATTTT	CASSPPAGLSGDTQYF
TRBJ2-7	NA	TRBV27	NA	TGTGCCAGCAGAATAAGTGGGGTGCAGGGATATACCTACGAGCAGTACTTC	CASRISGVQGYTYEQYF
TRBJ1-2	NA	TRBV4-2	NA	TGTGCCAGCAGCCAAGATCGCTATGGCTACACCTTC	CASSQDRYGYTF
TRBJ2-3	NA	TRBV10-3	TRBD2	TGTGCCATCGGGAATGGGGGGGGCACAGATACGCAGTATTTT	CAIGNGGGTDTQYF
TRBJ2-2	once	TRBV19	NA	TGTGCCAGTTCAGGGTGGCTGTCCGGGGAGCTGTTTTTT	CASSGWLSGELFF
TRBJ1-4	NA	TRBV6-5	NA	TGTGCCAGCAGGGACACTGCAACTAATGAAAAACTGTTTTTT	CASRDTATNEKLFF
TRBJ2-3	NA	TRBV2	NA	TGTGCCAGCAGTCCCCGGACAGTCACGACAGATACGCAGTATTTT	CASSPRTVTTDTQYF
TRBJ2-1	NA	TRBV12-5	TRBD1	TGTGCTAGTGGTTTGGCCTCCGGGACAGCCTACAATGAGCAGTTCTTC	CASGLASGTAYNEQFF
TRBJ2-2	once	TRBV7-9	NA	TGTGCCAGCAGCTTAATCGGGGGGCTTACCACCGGGGAGCTGTTTTTT	CASSLIGGLTTGELFF
TRBJ1-6	NA	TRBV7-3	NA	TGTGCCAGCAGCCTATTCATTAATTCACCCCTCCACTTT	CASSLFINSPLHF
TRBJ2-3	NA	TRBV7-9	TRBD1	TGTGCCAGCAGTCGGACAGGCGGCACAGATACGCAGTATTTT	CASSRTGGTDTQYF
TRBJ1-1	NA	TRBV5-1	NA	TGCGCCAGCAGCTTAGTTCGACTTGACACTGAAGCTTTCTTT	CASSLVRLDTEAFF
TRBJ1-1	NA	TRBV3-1/TRBV3-2	TRBD1	TGTGCCAGCAGCCCCGGGACAGGGGGCGCGAGGACTGAAGCTTTCTTT	CASSPGTGGARTEAFF